This passage covers 16 T cell receptor beta chains from one sample sequenced in a study of T cells after yellow fever vaccination. TCRdb independently ran MiXCR on the 5' RACE reads; one entry per CDR3 protein. The data hold over 300,000 distinct CDR3 sequences, with about 4% observed a single time. Here the sequenced sample was PBMCs, taken 5 days after the yellow fever booster vaccination. These receptors all stem from a man aged 18 to 29 who received the YFV17D yellow fever vaccine.

This clonotype has a handful of counts. The rearrangement uses TRBV11-1 and TRBJ2-1; D is possibly TRBD1 or TRBD2 (6 bases each). CDR3 length: 16 residues. From germline, CDR1 is SGHAT and CDR2 FQDESV (reference sequence). Trimming stripped 1 base from V and 2 bases from J, with 12 bases between. The CDR3 DNA sequence: TGTGCCAGCAGCTTAGGGAGGGGGTCTACCTACAATGAGCAGTTCTTC. It codes for CASSLGRGSTYNEQFF.

This clonotype came up a few times. The V call is TRBV4-3, the J call TRBJ2-2; TRBD1 might be the D (5 bases). In germline, CDR1 is LGHNA, CDR2 YSLEER. V dropped 0 bases and J dropped 0 bases, with 11 bases sitting between them. There are 17 residues in the CDR3. DNA of the CDR3: TGCGCCAGCAGCCAAGATGTCCAGGGTTCGAACACCGGGGAGCTGTTTTTT. Translating gives CASSQDVQGSNTGELFF.

The V and J genes are TRBV4-2 and TRBJ2-7, with TRBD2 matching over 7 bases. This CDR3 has 15 residues. CDR1 and CDR2 (germline): LGHNA, YNFKEQ. Trimming took 0 bases from V and 3 from J; bases not matched to a gene: 5. Here the CDR3 reads CASSQDLGLGYEQYF. The CDR3 region has the DNA TGTGCCAGCAGCCAAGATCTAGGACTAGGCTACGAGCAGTACTTC.

A few counts support this clonotype. V gene TRBV6-5 combines with J gene TRBJ2-2; D unclear. Germline assignment: CDR1 MNHEY and CDR2 SVGAGI. The V and J ends lost 2 bases and 0 bases respectively, with 13 bases between them. The CDR3 consists of 17 residues. CDR3 in DNA: TGTGCCAGCAGTTACGTAGGGATGGGGACGAACACCGGGGAGCTGTTTTTT. Translating it yields CASSYVGMGTNTGELFF.

V is TRBV5-1 and J is TRBJ2-2; D perhaps matches TRBD2 (5 bases). The CDR3 contains 16 residues. V was pared by 6 bases and J by 2 bases, with 17 bases between. The germline V gene has CDR1 SGHRS and CDR2 YFSETQ. CDR3 sequence: CASTRSGIGNTGELFF. The CDR3, as DNA: TGCGCCAGCACCCGGTCGGGGATCGGTAACACCGGGGAGCTGTTTTTT. The full variable domain, with the rest looked up from reference TRBV5-1 and TRBJ2-2, is KAGVTQTPRYLIKTRGQQVTLSCSPISGHRSVSWYQQTPGQGLQFLFEYFSETQRNKGNFPGRFSGRQFSNSRSEMNVSTLELGDSALYLCASTRSGIGNTGELFFGEGSRLTVL.

This clonotype was found a few times. J is TRBJ2-2 and V is TRBV5-1, with 7 positions matching TRBD2. V gave up 7 bases and J gave up 3 bases; unmatched junction bases: 9. The CDR3 extends over 15 amino acids. In germline, CDR1 is SGHRS, CDR2 YFSETQ. The CDR3 DNA follows: TGCGCCAGCGACGCAGGGCTAGCGGACACCGGGGAGCTGTTTTTT. Translation gives CASDAGLADTGELFF.

There are a few counts of this clonotype. Compared with germline, one end of the junction differs, possibly owing to a read error. CDR3 residues: CTSSLMDRGPGTEAFF. In DNA, the CDR3 is TGCACCAGCAGTTTAATGGACAGAGGGCCGGGGACTGAAGCTTTCTTT. The rearrangement links TRBV27 to TRBJ1-1; D perhaps matches TRBD1 (6 bases). There are 16 residues in the CDR3. Germline V gene lookup returns CDR1 MNHEY and CDR2 SMNVEV (reference sequence).

This clonotype was detected only a few times. This chain uses TRBV9 with TRBJ2-6, with D possibly TRBD1 on 6 matching bases. Trimming pared 0 bases from V and 2 bases from J, leaving 12 bases between. Germline values: CDR1 SGDLS, CDR2 YYNGEE. The CDR3 spans 17 residues. The CDR3 sequence is CASSVDQGSAGANVLTF. CDR3 coding DNA: TGTGCCAGCAGCGTAGACCAGGGGTCGGCTGGGGCCAACGTCCTGACTTTC.

In its sample, this clonotype was seen a few times. The rearrangement uses TRBV7-2 and TRBJ1-1; possible D gene TRBD1, 6 bases. CDR1 is SGHTA and CDR2 is FQGNSA in the germline V gene. The CDR3 runs 16 residues. The V and J ends lost 0 bases and 7 bases respectively, with 18 bases between them. CDR3: CASSLAWAGVGDEAFF. In DNA, the CDR3 is TGTGCCAGCAGCTTAGCGTGGGCAGGGGTCGGCGATGAAGCTTTCTTT.

This clonotype was observed many times. This rearrangement joins TRBV10-1 to TRBJ1-5; the D gene is possibly TRBD1 (6 bases). Germline values: CDR1 WNHNN, CDR2 SYGVQD (reference sequence). With 4 bases removed from V and 5 bases from J, the gap between germline ends came to 18 bases. The CDR3 covers 16 residues. CDR3 sequence reads: CASSGGRARADQPQHF. For the CDR3, the DNA is TGCGCCAGCAGTGGGGGGCGCGCGCGCGCGGATCAGCCCCAGCATTTT.

For this clonotype: At one boundary the junction diverges from the germline segment, which might be a read error. The genes are TRBV6-5 and TRBJ2-5, with 10 nucleotides matching TRBD1. This CDR3 has 14 residues. Germline CDR1 and CDR2: MNHEY and SVGAGI. CDR3 sequence reads: CASSAGTGVETKYF. The CDR3 DNA is TGTGCCAGCAGCGCCGGGACAGGGGTAGAGACCAAGTACTTC.

The rearrangement uses TRBV5-6 and TRBJ2-5; D is perhaps TRBD1 (7 bases). CDR3 length equals 15 residues. Germline CDR1 is SGHDT and CDR2 is YYEEEE. Trimming pared 3 bases from V and 5 bases from J, leaving 17 bases between. The CDR3 bases are TGTGCCAGCAGCTCTACAATAGCAGGGGGGGAGACCCAGTACTTC. Protein: CASSSTIAGGETQYF. The full variable domain, its missing parts supplied by reference TRBV5-6 and TRBJ2-5, is DAGVTQSPTHLIKTRGQQVTLRCSPKSGHDTVSWYQQALGQGPQFIFQYYEEEERQRGNFPDRFSGHQFPNYSSELNVNALLLGDSALYLCASSSTIAGGETQYFGPGTRLLVL.

The V call is TRBV7-3, the J call TRBJ2-3; the match to TRBD2 covers 8 bases. The CDR3 is 16 residues long. V shed 5 bases, J shed 4 bases, and the junction held 11 bases outside the gene matches. From germline, CDR1 is SGHTA and CDR2 FQGTGA. This CDR3 reads CASSDPKAGVADTQYF. The DNA of the CDR3 is TGTGCCAGCAGCGACCCTAAAGCGGGGGTCGCAGATACGCAGTATTTT. Full variable domain (remainder filled in from reference TRBV7-3 and TRBJ2-3): GAGVSQTPSNKVTEKGKYVELRCDPISGHTALYWYRQSLGQGPEFLIYFQGTGAADDSGLPNDRFFAVRPEGSVSTLKIQRTERGDSAVYLCASSDPKAGVADTQYFGPGTRLTVL.

This clonotype has only a few counts. CDR3 nucleotide sequence: TGTGCCAGCAGCTTAGCGGGGGGATATACCGGGGAGCTGTTTTTT. Protein product: CASSLAGGYTGELFF. This chain uses TRBV7-3 with TRBJ2-2; 8 bases align to TRBD2. The germline V gene has CDR1 SGHTA and CDR2 FQGTGA. The trim removed 2 bases at V and 5 bases at J, leaving 4 bases unmatched. CDR3 length: 15 amino acids.

The rearrangement uses TRBV4-3 and TRBJ1-2; maybe TRBD1 (5 bases). V lost 0 bases to trimming and J lost 4 bases, with 24 bases between them. Per germline, CDR1 LGHNA and CDR2 YSLEER. The CDR3 length is 19 residues. The CDR3 DNA reads as TGCGCCAGCAGCCAAGATCGCGGGGGTCGAGACACGGGGCCCTATGGCTACACCTTC. Translated: CASSQDRGGRDTGPYGYTF.

The sample holds many counts of this clonotype. The chain has TRBV11-2 and TRBJ2-3, with D possibly being TRBD1 (7 bases). Germline V CDR1 and CDR2: SGHAT, FQNNGV. Trimming removed 5 bases from V and 7 bases from J, with 19 bases in between. The length of the CDR3 is 15 residues. Written as DNA, the CDR3 is TGTGCCAGCAGCCTACACAGGGGAGGAGAGAATACGCAGTATTTT. As protein: CASSLHRGGENTQYF.